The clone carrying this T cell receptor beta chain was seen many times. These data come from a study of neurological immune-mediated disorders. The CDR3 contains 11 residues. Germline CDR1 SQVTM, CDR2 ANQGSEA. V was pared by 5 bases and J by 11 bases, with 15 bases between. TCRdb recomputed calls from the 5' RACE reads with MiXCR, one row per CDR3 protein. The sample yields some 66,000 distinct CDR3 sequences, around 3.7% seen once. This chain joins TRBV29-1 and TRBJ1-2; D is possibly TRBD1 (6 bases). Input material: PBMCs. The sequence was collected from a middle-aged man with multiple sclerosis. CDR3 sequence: CSVSNREGYTF. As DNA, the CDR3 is TGCAGCGTTAGCAACAGGGAAGGATACACCTTC.